This record concerns one T cell receptor beta chain sequence. As yet, its antigen is unknown. TCRdb independently ran MiXCR on the 5' RACE reads; one entry per CDR3 protein. The sample has under 300,000 distinct CDR3 sequences, 16% seen once. This entry belongs to a study of T-cell memory formation after mild COVID-19. As for the study in general: The study found TCR clusters largely donor specific. General study results and limits: CD4+ bias marked clones expanding day 15 to 37, unlike balanced contracting clones. In pre-infection memory, a portion of responding clones appeared, which suggested that cross-reactive memory joined. The SARS-CoV-2 specificity of second-wave clones reaching peak at day 37 remained unverified.

The sequencing input was PBMCs or a T cell subset sorted from them (not recorded which). This clonotype was obtained from a man younger than 30 who had mild COVID-19 (a few samples of this study predate the infection). Cell type and time point are not known.

The CDR3 DNA is TGTGCCAGCAGCTTACAGGGGGCACTGGCCACAGATACGCAGTATTTT. This translates into CASSLQGALATDTQYF. The chain is built from TRBV7-3 and TRBJ2-3; TRBD1 agrees at 8 bases. The germline gives CDR1 SGHTA, CDR2 FQGTGA. The CDR3 extends over 16 amino acids. The V segment lost 2 bases and the J segment 2 bases; nucleotides outside the gene matches: 6.